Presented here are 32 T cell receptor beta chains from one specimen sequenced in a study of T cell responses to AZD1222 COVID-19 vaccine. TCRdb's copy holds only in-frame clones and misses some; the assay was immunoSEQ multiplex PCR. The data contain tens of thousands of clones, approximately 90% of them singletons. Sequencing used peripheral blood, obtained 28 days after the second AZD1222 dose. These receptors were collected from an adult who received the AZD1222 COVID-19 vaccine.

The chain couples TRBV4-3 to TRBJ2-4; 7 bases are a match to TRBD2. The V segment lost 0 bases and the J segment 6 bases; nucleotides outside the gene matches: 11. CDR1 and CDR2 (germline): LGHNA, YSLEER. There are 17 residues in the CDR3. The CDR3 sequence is CASSQDVLPRGGNIQYF. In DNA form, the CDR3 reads TGCGCCAGCAGCCAAGACGTATTGCCTCGCGGGGGAAACATTCAGTACTTC.

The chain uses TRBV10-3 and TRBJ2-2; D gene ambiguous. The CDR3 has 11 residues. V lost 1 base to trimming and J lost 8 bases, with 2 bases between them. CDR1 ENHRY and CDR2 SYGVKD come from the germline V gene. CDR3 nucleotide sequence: TGTGCCATCAGTGAGTTGGGGGAGCTGTTTTTT. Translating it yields CAISELGELFF.

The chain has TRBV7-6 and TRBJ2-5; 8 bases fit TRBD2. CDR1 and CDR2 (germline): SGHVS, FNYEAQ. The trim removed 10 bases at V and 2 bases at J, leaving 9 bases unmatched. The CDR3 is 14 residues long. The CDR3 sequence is CATSRGGRQETQYF. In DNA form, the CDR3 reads TGTGCCACCTCACGGGGGGGTAGGCAAGAGACCCAGTACTTC.

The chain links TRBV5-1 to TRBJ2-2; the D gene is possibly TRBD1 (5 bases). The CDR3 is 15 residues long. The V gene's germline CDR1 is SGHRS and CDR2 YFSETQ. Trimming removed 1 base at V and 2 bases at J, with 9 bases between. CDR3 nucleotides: TGCGCCAGCAGCTTGCGGACACCTAACACCGGGGAGCTGTTTTTT. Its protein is CASSLRTPNTGELFF.

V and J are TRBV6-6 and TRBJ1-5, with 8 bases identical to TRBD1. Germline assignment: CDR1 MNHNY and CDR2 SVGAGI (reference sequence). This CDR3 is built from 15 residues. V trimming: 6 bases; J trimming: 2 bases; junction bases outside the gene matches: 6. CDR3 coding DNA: TGTGCCAGCAGAACCGGGACAGGCGGCAATCAGCCCCAGCATTTT. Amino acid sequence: CASRTGTGGNQPQHF.

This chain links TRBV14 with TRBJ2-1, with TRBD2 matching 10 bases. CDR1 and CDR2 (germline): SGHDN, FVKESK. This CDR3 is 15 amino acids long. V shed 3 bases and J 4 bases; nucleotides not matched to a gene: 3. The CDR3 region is CASSQLAGVYNEQFF. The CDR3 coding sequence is TGTGCCAGCAGCCAGCTAGCGGGAGTTTACAATGAGCAGTTCTTC.

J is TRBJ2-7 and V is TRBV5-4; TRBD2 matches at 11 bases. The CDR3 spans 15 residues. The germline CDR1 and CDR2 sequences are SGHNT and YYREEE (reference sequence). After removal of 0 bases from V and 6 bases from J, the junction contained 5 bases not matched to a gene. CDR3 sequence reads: CASSLAGLAGGEQYF. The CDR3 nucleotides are TGTGCCAGCAGCTTGGCTGGCCTAGCGGGAGGCGAGCAGTACTTC.

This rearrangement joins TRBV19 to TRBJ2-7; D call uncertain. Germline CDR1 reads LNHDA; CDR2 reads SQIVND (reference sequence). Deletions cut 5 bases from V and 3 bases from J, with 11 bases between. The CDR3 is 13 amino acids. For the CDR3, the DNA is TGTGCCAGTAGTTACCTTGCAGGCTACGAGCAGTACTTC. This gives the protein CASSYLAGYEQYF.

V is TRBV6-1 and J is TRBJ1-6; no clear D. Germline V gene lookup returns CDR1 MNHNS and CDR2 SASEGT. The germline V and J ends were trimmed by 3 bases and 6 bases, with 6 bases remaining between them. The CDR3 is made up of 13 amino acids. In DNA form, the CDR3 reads TGTGCCAGCAGTGACCAGACTAATTCACCCCTCCACTTT. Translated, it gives CASSDQTNSPLHF.

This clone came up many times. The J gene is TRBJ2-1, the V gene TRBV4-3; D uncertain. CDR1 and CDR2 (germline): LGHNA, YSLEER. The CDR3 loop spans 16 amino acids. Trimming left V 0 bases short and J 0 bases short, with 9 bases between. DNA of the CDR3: TGCGCCAGCAGCCAAGATTACGACCGCTCCTACAATGAGCAGTTCTTC. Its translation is CASSQDYDRSYNEQFF.

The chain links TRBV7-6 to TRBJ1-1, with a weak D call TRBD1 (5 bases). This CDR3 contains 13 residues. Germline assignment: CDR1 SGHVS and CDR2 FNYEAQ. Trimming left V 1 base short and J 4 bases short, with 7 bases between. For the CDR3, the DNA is TGTGCCAGCAGCTTAGACAGGTCCACTGAAGCTTTCTTT. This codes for CASSLDRSTEAFF.

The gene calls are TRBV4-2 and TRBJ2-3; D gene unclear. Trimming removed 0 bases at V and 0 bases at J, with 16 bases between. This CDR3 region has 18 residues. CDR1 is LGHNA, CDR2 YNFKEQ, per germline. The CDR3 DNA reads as TGTGCCAGCAGCCAAGATGGATTAGGCGGCCTAAGCACAGATACGCAGTATTTT. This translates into CASSQDGLGGLSTDTQYF.

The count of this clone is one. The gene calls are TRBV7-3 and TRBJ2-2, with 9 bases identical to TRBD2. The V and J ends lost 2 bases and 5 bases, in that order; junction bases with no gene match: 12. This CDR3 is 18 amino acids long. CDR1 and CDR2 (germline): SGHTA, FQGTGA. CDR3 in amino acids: CASSLFPGLAGFTGELFF. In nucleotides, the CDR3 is TGTGCCAGCAGCTTATTTCCGGGGCTAGCGGGATTTACCGGGGAGCTGTTTTTT.

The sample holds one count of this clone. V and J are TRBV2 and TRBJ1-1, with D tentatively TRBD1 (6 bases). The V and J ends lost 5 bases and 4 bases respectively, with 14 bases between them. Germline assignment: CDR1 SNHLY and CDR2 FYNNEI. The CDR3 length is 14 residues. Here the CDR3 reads CASSLDQGGTEAFF. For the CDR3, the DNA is TGTGCCAGCAGTTTGGACCAAGGGGGCACTGAAGCTTTCTTT.

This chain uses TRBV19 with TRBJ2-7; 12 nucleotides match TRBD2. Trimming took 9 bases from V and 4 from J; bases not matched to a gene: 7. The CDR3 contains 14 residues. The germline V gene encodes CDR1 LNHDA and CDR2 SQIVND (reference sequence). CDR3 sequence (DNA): TGTGCCAGCGCCCTCGGGACTAGCGGGTACGAGCAGTACTTC. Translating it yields CASALGTSGYEQYF. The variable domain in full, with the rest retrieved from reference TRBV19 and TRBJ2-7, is DGGITQSPKYLFRKEGQNVTLSCEQNLNHDAMYWYRQDPGQGLRLIYYSQIVNDFQKGDIAEGYSVSREKKESFPLTVTSAQKNPTAFYLCASALGTSGYEQYFGPGTRLTVT.

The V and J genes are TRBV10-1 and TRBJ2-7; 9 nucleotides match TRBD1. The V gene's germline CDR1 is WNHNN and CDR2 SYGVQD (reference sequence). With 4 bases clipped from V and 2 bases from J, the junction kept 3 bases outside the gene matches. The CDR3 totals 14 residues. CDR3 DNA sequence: TGCGCCAGCAGTGTGGGACAGGGAACCTACGAGCAGTACTTC. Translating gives CASSVGQGTYEQYF.

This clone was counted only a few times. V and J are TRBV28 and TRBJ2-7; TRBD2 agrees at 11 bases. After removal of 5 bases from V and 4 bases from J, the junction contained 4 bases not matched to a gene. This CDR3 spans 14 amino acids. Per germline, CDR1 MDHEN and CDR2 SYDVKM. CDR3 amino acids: CASSRLAGRYEQYF. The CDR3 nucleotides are TGTGCCAGCAGTCGACTAGCGGGAAGGTACGAGCAGTACTTC.

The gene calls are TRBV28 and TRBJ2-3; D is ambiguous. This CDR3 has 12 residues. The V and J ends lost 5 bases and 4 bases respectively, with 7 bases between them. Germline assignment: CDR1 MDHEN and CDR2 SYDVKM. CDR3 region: CASSAAPDTQYF. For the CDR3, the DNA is TGTGCCAGCAGTGCGGCCCCAGATACGCAGTATTTT.

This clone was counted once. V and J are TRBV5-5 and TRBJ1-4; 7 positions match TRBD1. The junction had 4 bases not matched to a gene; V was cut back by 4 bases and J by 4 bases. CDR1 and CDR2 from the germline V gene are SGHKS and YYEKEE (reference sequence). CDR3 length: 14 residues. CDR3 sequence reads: CASSPGQDNEKLFF. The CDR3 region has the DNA TGTGCCAGCAGCCCTGGACAGGATAATGAAAAACTGTTTTTT.

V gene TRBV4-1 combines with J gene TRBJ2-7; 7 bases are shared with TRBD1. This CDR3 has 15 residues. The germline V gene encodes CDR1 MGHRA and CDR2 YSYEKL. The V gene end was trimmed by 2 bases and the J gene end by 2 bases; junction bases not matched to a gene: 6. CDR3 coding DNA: TGCGCCAGCAGCCAACTGACAGGGTCTCCCTACGAGCAGTACTTC. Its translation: CASSQLTGSPYEQYF.

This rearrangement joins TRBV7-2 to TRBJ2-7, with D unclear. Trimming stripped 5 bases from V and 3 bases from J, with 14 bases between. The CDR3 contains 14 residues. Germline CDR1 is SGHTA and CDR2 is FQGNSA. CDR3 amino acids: CASSPRWNSYEQYF. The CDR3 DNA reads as TGTGCCAGCAGCCCCCGGTGGAACAGCTACGAGCAGTACTTC. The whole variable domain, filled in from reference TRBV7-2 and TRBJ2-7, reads GAGVSQSPSNKVTEKGKDVELRCDPISGHTALYWYRQSLGQGLEFLIYFQGNSAPDKSGLPSDRFSAERTGGSVSTLTIQRTQQEDSAVYLCASSPRWNSYEQYFGPGTRLTVT.

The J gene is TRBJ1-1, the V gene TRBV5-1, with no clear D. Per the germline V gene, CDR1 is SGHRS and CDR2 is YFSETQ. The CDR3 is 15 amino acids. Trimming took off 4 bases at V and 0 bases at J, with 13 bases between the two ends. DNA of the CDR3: TGCGCCAGCAGCCCGACGAGTTCCATGAACACTGAAGCTTTCTTT. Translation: CASSPTSSMNTEAFF.

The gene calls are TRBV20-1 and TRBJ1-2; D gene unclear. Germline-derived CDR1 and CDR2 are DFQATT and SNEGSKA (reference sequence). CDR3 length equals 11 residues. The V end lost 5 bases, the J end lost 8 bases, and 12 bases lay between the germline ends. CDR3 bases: TGCAGTGCTGCAATCGTCGGAGGCTACACCTTC. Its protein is CSAAIVGGYTF.

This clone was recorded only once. This CDR3 reads CASSRPGLAQTGTDTQYF. DNA for the CDR3: TGTGCCAGCAGCCGACCGGGACTAGCTCAGACCGGCACAGATACGCAGTATTTT. The rearrangement joins TRBV5-6 to TRBJ2-3, with 9 bases aligning to TRBD2. Trimming at V came to 4 bases and at J to 1 base, leaving 13 bases not matched to a gene. CDR1 and CDR2 from the germline V gene are SGHDT and YYEEEE. The CDR3 extends over 18 amino acids. The variable domain in full, completed from reference TRBV5-6 and TRBJ2-3, reads DAGVTQSPTHLIKTRGQQVTLRCSPKSGHDTVSWYQQALGQGPQFIFQYYEEEERQRGNFPDRFSGHQFPNYSSELNVNALLLGDSALYLCASSRPGLAQTGTDTQYFGPGTRLTVL.

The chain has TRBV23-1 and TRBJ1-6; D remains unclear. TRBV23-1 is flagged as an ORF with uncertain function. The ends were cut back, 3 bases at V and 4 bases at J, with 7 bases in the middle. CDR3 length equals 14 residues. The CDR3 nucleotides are TGCGCCAGCAGTCACCCTAGTTATAATTCACCCCTCCACTTT. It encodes CASSHPSYNSPLHF.

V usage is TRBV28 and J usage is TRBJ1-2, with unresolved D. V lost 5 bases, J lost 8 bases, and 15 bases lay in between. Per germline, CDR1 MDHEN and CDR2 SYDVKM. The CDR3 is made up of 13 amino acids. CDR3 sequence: CASSPPVGLGYTF. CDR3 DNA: TGTGCCAGCAGTCCCCCCGTAGGATTGGGCTACACCTTC.

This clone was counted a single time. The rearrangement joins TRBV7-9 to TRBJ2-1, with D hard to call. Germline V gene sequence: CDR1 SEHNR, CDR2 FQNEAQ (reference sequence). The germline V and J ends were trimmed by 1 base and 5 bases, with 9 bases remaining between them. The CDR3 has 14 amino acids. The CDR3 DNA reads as TGTGCCAGCAGCTTAGTTGGCAGCCACAATGAGCAGTTCTTC. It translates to CASSLVGSHNEQFF.

The CDR3 DNA follows: TGTGCCAGCCGACAGGGCGATAATTCACCCCTCCACTTT. This gives the protein CASRQGDNSPLHF. J is TRBJ1-6 and V is TRBV2, with 7 bases that match TRBD1. The CDR3 sequence is 13 residues long. Germline trimming cut 8 bases from V and 5 bases from J; bases unmatched to any gene: 3. CDR1 and CDR2 from the germline V gene are SNHLY and FYNNEI.

The CDR3 region has the DNA TGTGCCAGCAGTGGCCTGGGGGGATACAATGAAAAACTGTTTTTT. Translated: CASSGLGGYNEKLFF. The chain has TRBV28 and TRBJ1-4, with a weak D call TRBD1 (5 bases). V was cut by 5 bases and J by 5 bases, with 15 bases left in between. The germline V gene has CDR1 MDHEN and CDR2 SYDVKM. This CDR3 has 15 residues.

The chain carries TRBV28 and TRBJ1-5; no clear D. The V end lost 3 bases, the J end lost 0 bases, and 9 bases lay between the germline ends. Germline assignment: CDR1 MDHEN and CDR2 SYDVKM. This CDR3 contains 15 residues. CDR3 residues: CASSLTVYSNQPQHF. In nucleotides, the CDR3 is TGTGCCAGCAGTTTGACGGTTTATAGCAATCAGCCCCAGCATTTT.

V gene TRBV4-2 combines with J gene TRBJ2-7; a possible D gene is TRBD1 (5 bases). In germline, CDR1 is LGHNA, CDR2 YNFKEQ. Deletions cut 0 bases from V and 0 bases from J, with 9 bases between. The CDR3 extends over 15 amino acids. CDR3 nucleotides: TGTGCCAGCAGCCAAGAGGGGCCCAGCTCCTACGAGCAGTACTTC. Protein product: CASSQEGPSSYEQYF.

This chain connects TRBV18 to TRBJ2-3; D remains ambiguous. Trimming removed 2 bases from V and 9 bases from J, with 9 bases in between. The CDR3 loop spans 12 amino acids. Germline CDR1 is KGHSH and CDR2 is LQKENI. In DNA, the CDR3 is TGTGCCAGCTCACCAGAGCTCAACACGCAGTATTTT. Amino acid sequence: CASSPELNTQYF.